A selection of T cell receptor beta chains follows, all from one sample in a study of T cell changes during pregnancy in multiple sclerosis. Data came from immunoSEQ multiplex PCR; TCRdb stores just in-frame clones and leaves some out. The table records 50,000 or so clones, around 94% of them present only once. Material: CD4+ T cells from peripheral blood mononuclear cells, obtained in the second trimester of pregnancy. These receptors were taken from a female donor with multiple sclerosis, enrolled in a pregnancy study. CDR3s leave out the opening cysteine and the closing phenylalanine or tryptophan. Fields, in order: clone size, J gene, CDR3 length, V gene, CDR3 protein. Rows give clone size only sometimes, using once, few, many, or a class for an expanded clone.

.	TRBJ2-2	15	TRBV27	ASRWPAGGPDTGELF
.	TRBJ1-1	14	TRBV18	ASSPRFSGMNTEAF
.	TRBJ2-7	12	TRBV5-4	ASSLEPSSYEQY
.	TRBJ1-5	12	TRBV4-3	ASSLGRSNQPQH
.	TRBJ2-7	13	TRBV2	ASSAMGQGAAEQY
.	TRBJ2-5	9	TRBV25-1	ASTQSGAQY
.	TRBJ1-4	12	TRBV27	ASSFGGANEKLF
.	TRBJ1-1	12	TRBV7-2	ASRVGDSHTEAF
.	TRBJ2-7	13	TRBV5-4	ASSFPGQPSYEQY
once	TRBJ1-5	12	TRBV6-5	ASRTGGSRQPQH
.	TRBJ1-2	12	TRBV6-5	ASTYGTGDYGYT
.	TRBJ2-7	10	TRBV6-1	ASLAGLYEQY
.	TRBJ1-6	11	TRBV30	AWSGQANSPLH
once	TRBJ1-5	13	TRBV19	ASSMARGRNQPQH
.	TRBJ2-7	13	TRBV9	ASSVGGPASYEQY
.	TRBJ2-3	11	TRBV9	ASSLVGTPRQY
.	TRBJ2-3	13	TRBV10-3	AIRETGISTDTQY
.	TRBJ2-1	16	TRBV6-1	ASSGGLAGGPSYNEQF
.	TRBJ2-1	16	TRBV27	ASSLLASGGGTYNEQF
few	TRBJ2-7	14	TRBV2	ASRGALVLSSYEQY
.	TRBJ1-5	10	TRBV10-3	AISDGEQPQH
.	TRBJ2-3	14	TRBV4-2	ASSQDLAGGPDTQY
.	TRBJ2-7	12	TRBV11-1	ASSVGPGSYEQY
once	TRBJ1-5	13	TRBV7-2	ASSLSMGAGQPQH
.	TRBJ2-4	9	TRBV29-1	SVSLQNIQY
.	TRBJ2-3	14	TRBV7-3	ASSAGLAGGTDTQY
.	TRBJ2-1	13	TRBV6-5	ASRAGTLGNNEQF